The 7 T cell receptor beta chains in this list originate from one sample, sequenced in a study of T-cell reconstitution after alpha-beta-depleted transplantation in children. This sample's TCRbeta library carried unique molecular identifier barcodes. TCRdb itself ran the PCR reads through MiXCR, one entry per CDR3 protein. The table shows 700,000 or so distinct CDR3 sequences, with less than 15% occurring only once. Material: PBMCs, obtained before TCRalphabeta/CD19-depleted stem cell transplant. Receptors originate from a girl aged 2 to 9 with congenital amegakaryocytic thrombocytopenia, due to receive a stem cell transplant.

V usage is TRBV29-1 and J usage is TRBJ2-1; 9 bases line up with TRBD2. The CDR3 has 15 residues. Germline CDR1 and CDR2: SQVTM and ANQGSEA. Trimming at V came to 8 bases and at J to 2 bases, leaving 10 bases not matched to a gene. The CDR3 is CSTRLAVPTYNEQFF. DNA of the CDR3: TGCAGCACTAGACTAGCGGTACCTACCTACAATGAGCAGTTCTTC.

The rearrangement links TRBV18 to TRBJ1-4; D perhaps matches TRBD1 (5 bases). The V end lost 3 bases, the J end lost 8 bases, and 13 bases lay between the germline ends. This CDR3 is 14 amino acids long. The germline gives CDR1 KGHSH, CDR2 LQKENI. In nucleotides, the CDR3 is TGTGCCAGCTCACCGGGGCAGGGTCCAGAAAAACTGTTTTTT. This encodes CASSPGQGPEKLFF.

This clonotype appeared many times. In DNA form, the CDR3 reads TGCAGTGCTAGAGCGGGGGGGGAGTTCTTC. Residues: CSARAGGEFF. This chain uses TRBV20-1 with TRBJ2-1, with 8 bases that match TRBD2. J was trimmed by 14 bases and V by 1 base; bases with no gene match: 1. There are 10 residues in the CDR3. The germline CDR1 and CDR2 sequences are DFQATT and SNEGSKA (reference sequence).

V usage is TRBV12-3 or TRBV12-4 and J usage is TRBJ1-1; no reliable D call. CDR3 length equals 15 residues. V was clipped by 4 bases and J by 1 base, with 13 bases between them. CDR3 DNA sequence: TGTGCCAGCAGTTCGGCTCGGCAGAAGAACACTGAAGCTTTCTTT. This codes for CASSSARQKNTEAFF.

Comment on this clonotype: Germline and junction disagree at one end, which may indicate a read error. This chain connects TRBV29-1 to TRBJ2-5; no reliable D call. This CDR3 is built from 11 residues. In germline, CDR1 is SQVTM, CDR2 ANQGSEA. The CDR3 protein is CSVEENETQYF. The CDR3 coding sequence is TGCAGCGTGGAAGAAAACGAGACCCAGTACTTC. Filled out from reference TRBV29-1 and TRBJ2-5, the complete variable domain reads SAVISQKPSRDICQRGTSLTIQCQVDSQVTMMFWYRQQPGQSLTLIATANQGSEATYESGFVIDKFPISRPNLTFSTLTVSNMSPEDSSIYLCSVEENETQYFGPGTRLLVL.

J is TRBJ2-6 and V is TRBV4-1; the D is unclear. V was shortened by 4 bases and J by 0 bases, with 10 bases between the two germline ends. The CDR3 length is 16 residues. CDR1 is MGHRA, CDR2 YSYEKL, per germline. The CDR3 here is CASSRIQDSGANVLTF. Written as DNA, the CDR3 is TGCGCCAGCAGCCGAATCCAGGACTCTGGGGCCAACGTCCTGACTTTC.

This chain connects TRBV25-1 to TRBJ2-7; the D gene could be TRBD1 or TRBD2 (5 bases each). The germline CDR1 and CDR2 sequences are MGHDK and SYGVNS. This CDR3 contains 14 residues. Trimming pared 0 bases from V and 5 bases from J, leaving 11 bases between. The CDR3 coding sequence is TGTGCCAGCAGTGAATATGGGGGAAGGGACGAGCAGTACTTC. Translation gives CASSEYGGRDEQYF.